This paragraph reports one T cell receptor beta chain. These data belong to a study of blood T cell repertoires in COVID-19. Some clones are missing from TCRdb's copy, which holds only in-frame ones; the method was immunoSEQ multiplex PCR. The sample contains some 490,000 clones, approximately 85% of which appear only once. Sequencing input: peripheral blood. This receptor was taken from a human donor in a cohort sampled during active COVID-19.

This CDR3 reads CATSPPQGVERDTQYF. CDR3 DNA sequence: TGTGCCACCAGTCCACCACAGGGAGTGGAACGAGATACGCAGTATTTT. This chain connects TRBV24-1 to TRBJ2-3; a weak D match, TRBD1 (6 bases). In germline, CDR1 is KGHDR, CDR2 SFDVKD. This CDR3 spans 16 amino acids. V lost 6 bases and J lost 5, with 20 bases in between.